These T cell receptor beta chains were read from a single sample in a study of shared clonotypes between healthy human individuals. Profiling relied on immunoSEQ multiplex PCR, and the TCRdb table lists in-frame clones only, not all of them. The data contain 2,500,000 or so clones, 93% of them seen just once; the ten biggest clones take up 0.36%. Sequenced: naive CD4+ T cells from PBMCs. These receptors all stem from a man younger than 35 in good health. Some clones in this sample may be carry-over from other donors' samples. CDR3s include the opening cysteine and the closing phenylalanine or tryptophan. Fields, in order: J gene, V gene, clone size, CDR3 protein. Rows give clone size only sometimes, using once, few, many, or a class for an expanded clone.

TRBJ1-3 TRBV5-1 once CASSLGQGGNTIYF
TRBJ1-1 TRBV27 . CASSLSRGSTEAFF
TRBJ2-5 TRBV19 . CASSIVRGSGRSEETQYF
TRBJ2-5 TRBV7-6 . CASSTRQETQYF
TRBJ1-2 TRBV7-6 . CASSLEQGTGYTF
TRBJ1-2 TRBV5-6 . CASSLRPVGYTF
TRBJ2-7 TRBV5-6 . CASSLEALAGSGEQYF
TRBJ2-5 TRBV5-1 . CASGTGTWEETQYF
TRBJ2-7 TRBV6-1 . CASTMGFGEQYF
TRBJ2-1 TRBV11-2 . CASSPLPGLAGGNEQFF
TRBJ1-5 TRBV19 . CASSIIGRNSNQPQHF
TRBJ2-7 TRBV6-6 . CASSYSATGRYEQYF
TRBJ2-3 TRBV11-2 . CASSLRLPDTQYF
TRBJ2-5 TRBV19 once CASSRGEGETQYF
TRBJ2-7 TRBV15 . CATSGGQGYHEQYF
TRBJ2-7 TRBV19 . CASSRVPRGGQSYEQYF
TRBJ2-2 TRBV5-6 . CASSGRTGGTGELFF
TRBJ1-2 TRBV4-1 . CASSLEGPTGGSSGYTF
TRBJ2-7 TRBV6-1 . CASSAFTGTGAYEQYF
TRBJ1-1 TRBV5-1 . CASSWPSPTGEAFF
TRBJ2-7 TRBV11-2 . CASSPEIRGTYEQYF
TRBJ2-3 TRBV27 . CASSLARWETDTQYF
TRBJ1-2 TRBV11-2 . CASSLGEGYGYTF
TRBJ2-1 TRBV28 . CASGTGTFEQFF
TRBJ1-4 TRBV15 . CATSIEGGLPTF
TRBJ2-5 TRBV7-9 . CASLRTSGRETQYF
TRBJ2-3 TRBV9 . CASNRIGTNTDTQYF
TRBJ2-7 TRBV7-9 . CASRQQGSSYEQYF
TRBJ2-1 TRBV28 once CASSLLGTGIHEQFF
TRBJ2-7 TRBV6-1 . CASSERGSTYEQYF
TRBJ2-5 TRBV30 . CAWSSFGLALVQYF
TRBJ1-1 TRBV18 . CASSPGTGRTEAFF
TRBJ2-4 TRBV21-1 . CASSKTSGRAVPKNIQYF
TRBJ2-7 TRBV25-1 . CASSAGTGVVYEQYF
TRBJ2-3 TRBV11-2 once CASSSQPDAAPDTQYF
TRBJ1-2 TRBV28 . CASSQGQGYGYTF
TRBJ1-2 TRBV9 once CASSRKTDLNYGYTF
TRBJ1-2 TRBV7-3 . CASSSLTGTGLHGYTF
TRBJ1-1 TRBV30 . CAWTRGTEAFF
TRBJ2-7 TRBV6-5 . CARSSDRTGDTYEQYF
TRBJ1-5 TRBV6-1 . CASSETHINQPQHF
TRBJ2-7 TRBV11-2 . CASSLAGSGYEQYF
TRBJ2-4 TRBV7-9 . CASSLAGTGALNIQYF
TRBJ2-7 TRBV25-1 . CASSRVYEQYF
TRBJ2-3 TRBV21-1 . CASSKVSRTAYSTDTQYF
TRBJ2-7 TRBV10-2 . CASSLTSGAYEQYF
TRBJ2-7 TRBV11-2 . CASSLALMKAYEQYF
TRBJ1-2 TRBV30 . CAWSEKDRGHYGYTF
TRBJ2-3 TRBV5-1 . CASSPGTGGSTDTQYF
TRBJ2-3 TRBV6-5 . CATRGESGRPDTQYF
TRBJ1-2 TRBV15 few CATSQSNYGYTF
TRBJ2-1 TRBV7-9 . CASSPLAGGSYNEQFF
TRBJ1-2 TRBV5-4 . CASSLRGGGNYGYTF
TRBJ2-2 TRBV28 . CASTVDRGNTGELFF
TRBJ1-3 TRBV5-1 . CASSPLAGHSGNTIYF
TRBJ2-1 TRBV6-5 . CASGGDPSYNEQFF
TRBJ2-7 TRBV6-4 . CASSDWGPRRPLYEQYF
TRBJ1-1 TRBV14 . CASSQNVGTEAFF